The T cell receptor (beta chain) under discussion was sequenced for a study of human T cells and chemical hapten exposure (dated by TCRdb to the early 2020s). Regarding the research as a whole: For sensitization, 2% DPC in acetone was applied to an approximately 2 cm by approximately 2 cm area of upper inner arm skin. Patch tests used Finn chambers with 0.01% DPC on the upper back, scored after 6 days by International Contact Dermatitis Research Group standards. Throughout the study period of roughly 24 weeks, patients also received therapeutic DPC doses to the scalp every week. Libraries were combined into a pool for sequencing, and differences in TCR yield between samples came mainly from small differences in library volumes within the pool. Blood samples were taken from patients before sensitization (week 0) and then at 2, 6 and about 24 weeks after DPC sensitization. The study tracked peripheral blood TCR repertoire changes in vivo during primary and secondary sensitization to the hapten diphenylcyclopropenone (DPC) in alopecia patients. About 30 alopecia patients provided blood for TCR sequencing at one to four time points (pre-sensitization, 2, 6 and 24 weeks). The patient cohort, mostly female, included alopecia areata with under or over 50% scalp involvement, alopecia totalis and alopecia universalis.

Library construction relied on RACE. Sequencing relied on a NextSeq 500. During library preparation, unique molecular identifiers were attached to individual cDNA molecules so that TCRs could be counted quantitatively and reproducibly. From each blood RNA sample, both TCR alpha and TCR beta chains were sequenced. On the study's bioinformatics: The median number of TCRs per sample was 85,000 to 100,000, ranging from about 23,224 to 750,000. V, J and CDR3 annotation of the TCR reads was carried out using the Decombinator software suite. For the PS versus PT1 abundance plots, all samples were subsampled to the same number of TCRs (28,000). Expanded TCRs were defined as absent before sensitization and observed at least eight times at the 2-week time point. TCRdb took the public reads, trimmed them with fastp at Q25, ran MiXCR for clone calling and kept in-frame beta chains. Rows with one shared CDR3 protein collapse into an entry with the most common genes and DNA. These V and J calls originate from TCRdb's pipeline instead of the authors' own analysis. The sample contains 150,000 to 200,000 distinct CDR3 sequences, more than 14% of them found a single time. About 1.7% of the sample goes to the ten largest clones.

In regard to this clonotype: The antigen it binds to is not known. No qualities accompany the bases; no much larger clone lies one base away.

General study outcomes and caveats: Repeated subsampling changed both the strength of the expansion versus patch-test correlation and the threshold at which the correlation became significant. Because every patient had alopecia, a presumed autoimmune disease, the patients' immune response might differ from that of healthy individuals. Expanded TCRs formed significantly more large CDR3 similarity clusters than pre-sensitization or healthy control sets, consistent with antigen-driven responses. Patch test score correlated positively with the number of PT1 expanded TCRs, reaching significance at thresholds 8, 16 and 32 but not at 4. The number of TCRs above 1 in 1000 frequency did not change with DPC sensitization; there was no evidence of global repertoire structure alterations.

The time point label, read with the paper, signifies: patch test 1, 2 weeks after DPC sensitization. The treatment or condition label for this specimen denotes: therapeutic diphenylcyclopropenone sensitization with weekly scalp DPC. Blood at each patch-test visit was drawn before the patch test was applied. Patients were considered eligible if aged 18 to 70, diagnosed with alopecia and deemed suitable for DPC therapy, and patients were excluded if pregnant. Total RNA was extracted from unfractionated whole blood collected in Tempus Blood RNA tubes. V is trimmed back by 5 bases and J by 2 bases, and the junction contains 13 bases that no gene match accounts for. There are 18 amino acids in the CDR3, from cysteine to phenylalanine inclusive. Only the CDR3 part of the read is kept: 54 bases, read in frame from the first base. The CDR1 and CDR2 encoded by the germline V gene (reference sequence) are SEHNR and FQNEAQ.

This chain joins TRBV7-9 to TRBJ2-5; 11 of the junction bases match TRBD2. Sequenced material: whole blood, taken in connection with sensitization to the hapten diphenylcyclopropenone (DPC). The TCR was taken from a woman aged 30 to 39 with alopecia areata. Some clones in this sample may be carry-over from other donors' samples. At the DNA level, the sequence is TGTGCCAGCAGCACTTACAGTGGACTAGCGGGTCTACAAGAGACCCAGTACTTC. This codes for CASSTYSGLAGLQETQYF. The entire variable domain, with the stretches around the CDR3 drawn from the reference TRBV7-9 and TRBJ2-5 proteins, is DTGVSQNPRHKITKRGQNVTFRCDPISEHNRLYWYRQTLGQGPEFLTYFQNEAQLEKSRLLSDRFSAERPKGSFSTLEIQRTEQGDSAMYLCASSTYSGLAGLQETQYFGPGTRLLVL.